Listed below are T cell receptor beta chains from one sample, sequenced in a study of cytomegalovirus exposure and HLA in healthy donors. Repertoires were generated with immunoSEQ multiplex PCR, while TCRdb's copy carries only in-frame clones and drops some. The top ten hold 4.2% of the sample, which has about 100,000 clones, over 60% seen once. The sequenced sample was PBMCs. The receptors were sampled from a male donor in good health and CMV-seronegative. Each CDR3 is given without its conserved first and last residue. Some rows have no size entry. The others give once, few or many, or a class for an expanded clone.

>-|TRBV6-1
ASSEFRPGKETQY
>-|TRBV4-2
ASSQVPPWKREGNEQF
>-|TRBV11-2
ASSWRLNEQF
>-|TRBV5-6
ASSLSRQTYEQY
>once|TRBV13
ASSLGGSIRGYT
>-|TRBV5-1
ASSYLAGTTDTQY
>-|TRBV27
ASSELPGGSFLSRELF
>-|TRBV14
ASSHGPWRDLYNEQF
>few|TRBV6-4
ASSEGGRAGEQF
>-|TRBV4-1
ASSQNGLGLTDTQY
>-|TRBV2
ASKLAGGDTEAF
>-|TRBV10-1
ASSNPGTSVDNEQF
>-|TRBV29-1
SVGTGTGLTDTQY
>-|TRBV7-6
ASSSGRVNEQF
>-|TRBV10-2
AGWTGSEQF
>-|TRBV21-1
ASSKVRQGISRDQPQH
>-|TRBV7-8
ASSLAGGPLYEQY
>-|TRBV7-9
ASSPPRGNEQF
>-|TRBV28
ASSLGQVGEKLF
>-|TRBV30
AWSGGQGANEQY
>-|TRBV7-6
ASSPVTGKEYEQY
>few|TRBV10-2
ASTRQGDNQPQH
>-|TRBV7-6
ASSPLGPPSYEQY
>-|TRBV19
ASNIKGGTEAF
>-|TRBV7-2
ASSWDRGYRYEQY
>-|TRBV7-3
ASSLRLAGTETQY
>-|TRBV5-4
ASSGGGGYEQY
>-|TRBV19
ARGQMNTEAF